This T cell receptor beta chain is drawn from a study of CD8 T cells in Susac syndrome. On this clonotype: Its antigen is undetermined.

Healthy donors acted as controls, with matching for age and sex. Negative isolation was used for CD8+ and CD4+ T cells and FACS enrichment for TEMRA cells. Notes on the study in general: As acknowledged by the study, its TCR sequencing and HLA analysis included a relatively small number of individuals.

Reverse transcription of about 0.45 to 1 ug RNA was carried out with random hexamers. By means of immunoSEQ multiplex PCR, TCR beta CDR3 spanning 54 Vbeta and 13 Jbeta underwent amplification. TCRdb called the immunoSEQ multiplex PCR reads again in MiXCR, with one record for every CDR3 protein. Of about 210,000 distinct CDR3 sequences detected, roughly 94% appear once; the ten largest clones hold around 0.093%. Germline lookup yields CDR1 MDHEN and CDR2 SYDVKM. Trimming took 2 bases from V and 2 from J, leaving 9 bases between them. This CDR3 comprises 14 residues. Sequences were obtained from CD4+ T cells from PBMCs. The source is a human donor in good health. The V call is TRBV28, the J call TRBJ1-2; maybe TRBD1 (5 bases). The CDR3 DNA follows: TGTGCCAGCAGTTTAACCCGACAGAACTATGGCTACACCTTC. Residues: CASSLTRQNYGYTF.